The rows below give T cell receptor beta chains drawn from one sample of a study of T cells in localized non-small cell lung cancer. The method was immunoSEQ multiplex PCR; TCRdb's version includes in-frame clones alone and lacks a portion of them. Of just over 2,500 clones listed, around 25% are singletons. The sample here was normal lung tissue next to the tumor, taken before any cancer treatment. The receptors shown here come from a man aged 40 to 70 with stage II lung adenocarcinoma. Each CDR3 is given with its conserved first and last residue. Rows give clone size only sometimes, using once, few, many, or a class for an expanded clone.

size,V,J,length,CDR3
few,TRBV6-8,TRBJ1-5,16,CASRLWTADSNQPQHF
once,TRBV5-1,TRBJ2-5,14,CASSFGQGRETQYF
few,TRBV18,TRBJ1-1,15,CASSPFQGEGTEAFF
few,TRBV9,TRBJ2-1,13,CASGIYPYNEQFF
.,TRBV11-3,TRBJ2-7,18,CASSLVIRLAGTSYEQYF
.,TRBV5-1,TRBJ1-2,14,CASSLNQGNYGYTF
few,TRBV6-8,TRBJ1-2,15,CASRPPSTGYGGYTF
once,TRBV18,TRBJ1-1,16,CASSLNRGAVNTEAFF
large,TRBV28,TRBJ1-3,15,CASFTRVGSGNTIYF
large,TRBV9,TRBJ2-5,15,CASSPTMMGQETQYF
.,TRBV19,TRBJ1-2,14,CASSPRTDDYGYTF
.,TRBV11-3,TRBJ1-2,15,CASSPSAGANYGYTF
few,TRBV19,TRBJ1-5,15,CASLTEGNSNQPQHF
.,TRBV18,TRBJ1-1,12,CASSNGASEAFF
once,TRBV16,TRBJ2-3,14,CASSQFRGTDTQYF
.,TRBV6-8,TRBJ1-5,16,CASSAPPRGANQPQHF
once,TRBV5-1,TRBJ2-2,14,CASWDTRGTGELFF
.,TRBV29-1,TRBJ2-1,14,CSVSGSSSYNEQFF
.,TRBV19,TRBJ1-5,15,CASTSAGYSNQPQHF
.,TRBV11-3,TRBJ1-6,14,CASSWTGDNSPLHF
few,TRBV11-3,TRBJ2-6,15,CASSPGESGANVLTF
.,TRBV11-3,TRBJ1-4,15,CASSSTGSTDEKLFF
few,TRBV10-1,TRBJ1-6,18,CASKRGKQRSSYNSPLHF
.,TRBV19,TRBJ1-1,11,CASSILYEAFF
.,TRBV29-1,TRBJ2-5,12,CSVATGQETQYF
.,TRBV19,TRBJ1-1,15,CASTPPRGGGTEAFF
few,TRBV6-8,TRBJ2-3,14,CASSYSQDTDTQYF
.,TRBV6-8,TRBJ1-1,12,CASSRVSTEAFF
medium-sized,TRBV28,TRBJ2-2,15,CASSFDNRNTGELFF
large,TRBV9,TRBJ1-1,14,CASSEQGAGTEAFF
.,TRBV5-1,TRBJ2-2,15,CASSVRAPGTGELFF
many,TRBV11-3,TRBJ2-5,15,CASSLVGTLQETQYF
.,TRBV11-3,TRBJ2-1,15,CASSSRQGSYNEQFF